This TCR beta chain was profiled in a study of T cells in Graves' hyperthyroidism and ophthalmopathy (dated by TCRdb to between 2018 and 2021). Broadly, across the study: Peripheral blood samples were taken at the time of initial diagnosis, prior to any treatment. A discovery cohort of approximately 97 patients, roughly 40 with Graves' ophthalmopathy and 55 to 65 with stable Graves' hyperthyroidism, was used to find distinguishing TCR V-J signatures. An independent validation cohort of around 20 hyperthyroidism patients and approximately 17 patients who later progressed to ophthalmopathy tested prospective prediction of ophthalmopathy. The roughly 100 discovery patients were randomly divided into training and test sets at a 7:3 ratio. In addition, the study compared T-cell repertoires in thyroid tissue and in blood from roughly 6 Graves' hyperthyroidism patients. Following sampling, methimazole starting at 30 mg daily was given to hyperthyroidism patients, and high-dose intravenous methylprednisolone was given to ophthalmopathy patients. According to the paper, TCR Vbeta CDR3 sequencing was carried out on 135 peripheral blood samples, which came from 40 to 45 ophthalmopathy, roughly 75 hyperthyroidism and some 17 progressor patients.

The CDR3, cysteine through phenylalanine, is 15 amino acids long. Here the CDR3 DNA is all that survives: 45 bases in frame from base 1. V loses 8 bases of germline sequence and J loses 2 bases, and the interval between the two ends is 17 bases. For CDR1 and CDR2, the germline V gene lists ENHRY and SYGVKD. What the work shows at the level of the full study, not this receptor alone: In validation, the model predicted progression to ophthalmopathy with roughly 70% sensitivity and 72% to 85% specificity, a median of approximately 6.7 months before onset. Most expanded thyroid clonotypes (frequency above 0.001) were also detected in blood, suggesting blood repertoires may reflect thyroid immune responses. Ophthalmopathy was separated from stable hyperthyroidism by a 13 V-J signature model, with about 88% sensitivity and about 81% specificity obtained in cross-validation and 80%/75% obtained in testing. Sample size was not statistically predetermined, and investigators were not blinded to group allocation.

The TCR beta CDR3 regions were amplified from the RNA transcripts. The first round of RT-PCR for the TCR CDR3 was performed with the HTBI primer set and the Qiagen OneStep RT-PCR kit. Libraries were constructed in a second round of multiplex PCR, after which size selection and purification were performed. The libraries were sequenced on an Illumina HiSeq2000 using paired-end 100 bp reads. The original methods were these. SOAPnuke was used to process the raw data, with reads discarded if the reads contained adapters or uncalled bases, had a mean Phred below 15, or lacked an exact constant-primer or identifier match. High-quality paired reads were merged with COPE v1.2.5, and unique nucleotide sequences were defined as clonotypes. MiTCR v1.1 was used to align the clonotypes against IMGT TRBV, TRBD and TRBJ reference segments. The analysis included only V-J combinations with a frequency above 0.0001, which together covered over 98% of the repertoires. A TCS score was defined as the ratio of F50 (clonal expansion) to E x V (chaos), with BLOSUM62-based TCRdist applied between CDR3 peptides within each V-J. Welch's t-statistics and random forest reduced several hundred V-J features to 13, which were used in a naive Bayes classifier (R e1071). TCRdb ran its own pipeline on the public reads, namely fastp trimming at Q25 and MiXCR clone calling, and kept in-frame beta chains. For every CDR3 protein sequence, its rows merge into one entry that carries the most common genes and DNA. The V and J calls and clone size are TCRdb's, not the authors'. For this sample the table gives fewer than 900,000 distinct CDR3 sequences, of which over 15% were detected only once. Under 10% of the sample belongs to the ten largest clones.

About this clonotype itself: Its antigen is currently not known. A much larger clone differs from this one at a single base, so this may be a read error.

A patient counted as having stable Graves' hyperthyroidism if no progression to ophthalmopathy occurred over 18 months of follow-up. Hyperthyroidism patients were newly diagnosed, with disease duration under 2 months, and aged 18 to 65 years. Exclusion was applied to patients with uncontrolled infections, other autoimmune diseases, pregnancy or lactation. Diagnoses relied on clinical symptoms, serum thyroxine and TRAb, thyroid ultrasound and orbital computed tomography. PBMCs were separated from roughly 10 ml of fresh peripheral blood using Ficoll-Paque density gradient centrifugation. Total RNA was extracted with Trizol reagent, and quality was checked on an Agilent 2100 Bioanalyzer.

Input material: blood. The V and J segments used are TRBV10-3 and TRBJ2-3; the D element might be TRBD1 or TRBD2, as each aligns at 5 bases. The receptor's source is a man aged 18 to 35 with Graves' hyperthyroidism. CDR3 reads: CAIRRDEQFTDTQYF. Read as DNA, the sequence is TGTGCCATCCGCAGGGACGAGCAGTTCACAGATACGCAGTATTTT.